Each of the 27 T cell receptor beta chains below was sequenced from the same sample in a study of blood T cells in healthy people across ages (dated by TCRdb to the mid-2010s). Library preparation was by 5' RACE. Reads for this sample came from an Illumina HiSeq 2500. The second PCR ran for roughly 7 to 12 cycles and used a J-beta primer mix along with a sample-barcoded 5' primer. TCRdb's own reprocessing of the public reads used fastp at Q25 and MiXCR and kept productive beta chains. One record per CDR3 amino acid sequence lists the most common genes and DNA. This sample lists more than 650,000 distinct CDR3 sequences; about a quarter were detected once. The ten biggest clones cover 3% of the sample. This same sample was also part of a study on T cells of mothers and their children.

Sequencing used blood. The receptors shown here come from a boy between 10 and 17 years old in good health.

This clonotype was counted at least ten times. The V call is TRBV12-3 or TRBV12-4, the J call TRBJ1-4; D ambiguous. The CDR3 has 11 residues. The ends were cut back, 6 bases at V and 5 bases at J, with 4 bases in the middle. The CDR3 region is CASSQNEKLFF. CDR3 bases: TGTGCCAGCAGCCAGAATGAAAAACTGTTTTTT.

This clonotype was seen a few times. The chain joins TRBV12-5 to TRBJ1-2; 7 nucleotides agree with TRBD1. Trimming at V came to 0 bases and at J to 4 bases, leaving 5 bases not matched to a gene. Germline values: CDR1 LGHNT, CDR2 FRNRAP. There are 15 residues in the CDR3. The CDR3 region has the DNA TGTGCTAGTGGTTTGGTAGCCGGGACAGCCTATGGCTACACCTTC. Translated, it gives CASGLVAGTAYGYTF.

This clonotype was counted a few times. The chain recombines TRBV9 with TRBJ2-7, with D unclear. V shed 0 bases and J shed 3 bases, with 13 bases lying between them. This CDR3 has 15 residues. CDR1 and CDR2 (germline): SGDLS, YYNGEE. The CDR3 nucleotides are TGTGCCAGCAGCGTAGAGGGCGGAGCGAGCTACGAGCAGTACTTC. Encoded protein: CASSVEGGASYEQYF.

The V and J genes are TRBV2 and TRBJ2-1; 10 bases agree with TRBD2. There are 14 residues in the CDR3. The trim removed 6 bases at V and 8 bases at J, leaving 7 bases unmatched. Germline assignment: CDR1 SNHLY and CDR2 FYNNEI. The CDR3 sequence is CASRKAGGPHEQFF. In nucleotides, the CDR3 is TGTGCCAGCAGAAAAGCGGGGGGGCCACATGAGCAGTTCTTC.

The CDR3 DNA follows: TGTGCCAGCAGCTTAGCCACCAATAACTATGGCTACACCTTC. Encoded protein: CASSLATNNYGYTF. J is TRBJ1-2 and V is TRBV7-2, with D uncertain. The germline V gene encodes CDR1 SGHTA and CDR2 FQGNSA. V was cut by 0 bases and J by 1 base, with 6 bases left in between. This CDR3 is built from 14 residues.

The J gene is TRBJ1-2, the V gene TRBV7-6; a possible D gene is TRBD1 (6 bases). The germline V and J ends were trimmed by 5 bases and 13 bases, with 17 bases remaining between them. The germline V gene has CDR1 SGHVS and CDR2 FNYEAQ. CDR3 length equals 12 residues. The CDR3 reads CASSPGAQASTF. CDR3 sequence (DNA): TGTGCCAGCAGCCCAGGGGCGCAGGCATCCACCTTC.

The rearrangement links TRBV28 to TRBJ2-4; D possibly uses TRBD1 or TRBD2 (6 bases each). V gave up 1 base and J gave up 8 bases, with 18 bases separating them. Germline lookup yields CDR1 MDHEN and CDR2 SYDVKM. CDR3 length: 16 residues. CDR3 sequence reads: CASSLFTGRIADIQYF. The CDR3 nucleotides are TGTGCCAGCAGTTTATTCACAGGGAGGATAGCGGACATTCAGTACTTC. The full variable domain, its missing parts supplied by reference TRBV28 and TRBJ2-4, is DVKVTQSSRYLVKRTGEKVFLECVQDMDHENMFWYRQDPGLGLRLIYFSYDVKMKEKGDIPEGYSVSREKKERFSLILESASTNQTSMYLCASSLFTGRIADIQYFGAGTRLSVL.

The chain is built from TRBV9 and TRBJ2-1; TRBD2 aligns across 12 bases. The CDR3 contains 17 residues. V was clipped by 4 bases and J by 1 base; unmatched bases: 6. Germline V gene data show CDR1 as SGDLS and CDR2 as YYNGEE. The CDR3 sequence: CASSPRGLAGSYNEQFF. CDR3 bases: TGTGCCAGCAGCCCCCGAGGACTAGCGGGATCCTACAATGAGCAGTTCTTC.

The V and J genes are TRBV11-3 and TRBJ2-2; D perhaps matches TRBD2 (6 bases). Germline V gene lookup returns CDR1 SGHNT and CDR2 YENEEA. The CDR3 totals 15 residues. The V end was cut by 5 bases, the J end by 4 bases, with 14 bases between. CDR3 bases: TGTGCCAGCAGCAAACCGGGACTGAGCACCGGGGAGCTGTTTTTT. This sequence encodes CASSKPGLSTGELFF.

The V call is TRBV5-1, the J call TRBJ2-5; 12 bases fit TRBD1. The CDR3 has 15 residues. Germline-derived CDR1 and CDR2 are SGHRS and YFSETQ. V shed 4 bases and J 5 bases; nucleotides not matched to a gene: 6. CDR3: CASSPGTGGDETQYF. As DNA, the CDR3 is TGCGCCAGCAGCCCCGGGACAGGGGGCGATGAGACCCAGTACTTC.

The gene calls are TRBV5-6 and TRBJ2-5, with TRBD1 identical over 9 bases. The CDR3 contains 15 residues. The germline gives CDR1 SGHDT, CDR2 YYEEEE. Trimming took 4 bases from V and 7 from J; bases not matched to a gene: 11. CDR3 nucleotides: TGTGCCAGCAGCGGGATCGGGACAGGGAAGGGGACCCAGTACTTC. It specifies CASSGIGTGKGTQYF.

The chain employs TRBV7-9 and TRBJ2-5; 11 bases are shared with TRBD2. The tail of the sequence fits TRBJ2-1 better, so the J call may be wrong. This CDR3 has 16 amino acids. CDR1 is SEHNR and CDR2 is FQNEAQ in the germline V gene (reference sequence). In DNA, the CDR3 is TGTGCCAGCAGCCCCTCCACTAGCGGGGGATACAATGAGCAGTTCTTC. Translated: CASSPSTSGGYNEQFF.

As for this clonotype: This may be a read error, as it is one base from a much larger clone. The chain joins TRBV3-1 to TRBJ1-4, with D unclear. Germline CDR1 is LGHDT and CDR2 is YNNKEL (reference sequence). The CDR3 is 14 residues long. The DNA for the CDR3 is TGTGCCAGCAGCCCGAGTACGGTGAATGGAAAACTGTTTTTT. Its translation: CASSPSTVNGKLFF.

This clonotype was seen a few times. The chain employs TRBV6-5 and TRBJ2-7; TRBD1 matches at 10 bases. CDR1 is MNHEY and CDR2 is SVGAGI in the germline V gene. Unmatched junction bases numbered 9, after V lost 0 bases and J lost 4 bases. This CDR3 spans 17 amino acids. CDR3 in amino acids: CASSYSMSDRGTYEQYF. The CDR3 DNA reads TGTGCCAGCAGTTACTCGATGTCGGACAGGGGGACTTACGAGCAGTACTTC.

This clonotype was found a few times. The chain couples TRBV6-6 to TRBJ1-1; TRBD1 matches at 8 bases. V was pared by 0 bases and J by 6 bases, with 9 bases of the junction left unmatched. Germline V CDR1 and CDR2: MNHNY, SVGAGI (reference sequence). This CDR3 region has 16 residues. The CDR3 loop reads CASSYSIRGRGSEAFF. CDR3 DNA: TGTGCCAGCAGTTACTCGATCAGGGGGCGCGGATCTGAAGCTTTCTTT.

This clonotype was counted a few times. The rearrangement uses TRBV28 and TRBJ2-2; 11 bases map to TRBD1. V was pared by 10 bases and J by 5 bases, with 9 bases of the junction left unmatched. The germline CDR1 and CDR2 sequences are MDHEN and SYDVKM. There are 15 residues in the CDR3. The CDR3 bases are TGTGCCACCGGACAGGGGGCGTTAGATACCGGGGAGCTGTTTTTT. This gives the protein CATGQGALDTGELFF.

In its sample, this clonotype was seen a few times. The J gene is TRBJ2-7, the V gene TRBV7-9, with 8 positions matching TRBD1. The CDR3 is made up of 15 amino acids. From germline, CDR1 is SEHNR and CDR2 FQNEAQ (reference sequence). V gave up 5 bases and J gave up 9 bases; unmatched junction bases: 15. CDR3 amino acids: CASSDDPGQVFVQYF. The CDR3 region has the DNA TGTGCCAGCAGCGACGATCCGGGACAGGTTTTCGTGCAGTACTTC.

The sample holds one count of this clonotype. This chain uses TRBV6-5 with TRBJ2-2, with D hard to call. The V end lost 5 bases, the J end lost 7 bases, and 5 bases lay between the germline ends. Per germline, CDR1 MNHEY and CDR2 SVGAGI. The CDR3 consists of 11 residues. The CDR3 sequence is CASSNLGELFF. Here the CDR3 DNA reads TGTGCCAGCAGTAATCTCGGGGAGCTGTTTTTT.

This clonotype was recorded only once. This chain links TRBV20-1 with TRBJ2-5; 8 bases are shared with TRBD2. From germline, CDR1 is DFQATT and CDR2 SNEGSKA (reference sequence). CDR3 size: 13 residues. V lost 5 bases and J lost 5; bases outside the gene matches: 7. The CDR3 coding sequence is TGCAGTGCTGAGAGCGGGGGTGAGGAGACCCAGTACTTC. Translated: CSAESGGEETQYF.

This clonotype has just a few counts. The CDR3: CASSMDRYTEAFF. For the CDR3, the DNA is TGTGCCAGCAGTATGGACAGATACACTGAAGCTTTCTTT. This sequence joins TRBV12-3 or TRBV12-4 and TRBJ1-1; a possible D gene is TRBD1 (6 bases). The CDR3 totals 13 residues. Trimming pared 5 bases from V and 3 bases from J, leaving 10 bases between.

This clonotype occurred a few times. The CDR3 nucleotides are TGTGCCACCAGTGATAGAGGGACTAGCGGACCCACAGATACGCAGTATTTT. It translates to CATSDRGTSGPTDTQYF. The V call is TRBV24-1, the J call TRBJ2-3, with TRBD2 matching 11 bases. Germline CDR1 KGHDR, CDR2 SFDVKD. The CDR3 length is 17 residues. Trimming at V came to 3 bases and at J to 2 bases, leaving 6 bases not matched to a gene.

The chain is built from TRBV28 and TRBJ2-5; D might be TRBD2 (6 bases). Trimming pared 5 bases from V and 4 bases from J, leaving 20 bases between. This CDR3 is built from 16 residues. Germline-derived CDR1 and CDR2 are MDHEN and SYDVKM. The CDR3 region is CASSHPPEGLRETQYF. Written as DNA, the CDR3 is TGTGCCAGCAGTCACCCACCGGAGGGGTTGAGAGAGACCCAGTACTTC.

This clonotype was observed a few times. V gene TRBV4-1 combines with J gene TRBJ2-5; tentatively, D is TRBD2 (6 bases). V dropped 1 base and J dropped 2 bases, with 8 bases sitting between them. The germline CDR1 and CDR2 sequences are MGHRA and YSYEKL. CDR3 length: 14 residues. This CDR3 reads CASSQGRVQETQYF. CDR3 DNA: TGCGCCAGCAGCCAAGGGAGGGTTCAAGAGACCCAGTACTTC.

The V gene is TRBV10-3, the J gene TRBJ1-2, with D perhaps TRBD1 (6 bases). Germline values: CDR1 ENHRY, CDR2 SYGVKD. The CDR3 spans 16 residues. With 2 bases removed from V and 3 bases from J, the gap between germline ends came to 16 bases. CDR3 in amino acids: CAISEPPGGNYYGYTF. DNA of the CDR3: TGTGCCATCAGTGAGCCCCCCGGGGGCAACTACTATGGCTACACCTTC.

This clonotype showed up just a few times. The chain is built from TRBV4-1 and TRBJ2-5; 14 positions match TRBD2. V lost 3 bases and J lost 0; bases outside the gene matches: 12. In germline, CDR1 is MGHRA, CDR2 YSYEKL. This CDR3 is 20 amino acids long. CDR3 sequence reads: CASSHARLAGGKAYQETQYF. CDR3 bases: TGCGCCAGCAGCCATGCAAGACTAGCGGGGGGGAAAGCGTACCAAGAGACCCAGTACTTC.

In its sample, this clonotype was seen a few times. The chain employs TRBV18 and TRBJ2-7; a possible D gene is TRBD2 (6 bases). In germline, CDR1 is KGHSH, CDR2 LQKENI. The ends were cut back, 0 bases at V and 2 bases at J, with 14 bases in the middle. CDR3 length: 16 residues. CDR3 residues: CASSPPVSGRTYEQYF. The CDR3 nucleotides read TGTGCCAGCTCACCACCGGTTAGTGGGAGGACCTACGAGCAGTACTTC.

The V call is TRBV6-4, the J call TRBJ2-3, with TRBD2 matching 8 bases. The CDR3 consists of 16 residues. Germline loops: CDR1 MRHNA, CDR2 SNTAGT. Germline trimming cut 0 bases from V and 0 bases from J; bases unmatched to any gene: 2. CDR3 in DNA: TGTGCCAGCAGTGACTCTCCGGGGGGGAGCACAGATACGCAGTATTTT. Amino acids: CASSDSPGGSTDTQYF.